Listed below are T cell receptor beta chains from one sample, sequenced in a study of cytomegalovirus exposure and HLA in healthy donors. Here immunoSEQ multiplex PCR was the method, and the copy in TCRdb shows in-frame clones only, minus some. The sample carries over 140,000 clones, approximately 80% recorded once. Specimen: PBMCs. These receptors were collected from a man aged 50 to 59 in good health and CMV-seronegative. The CDR3 runs from the conserved cysteine through the conserved F or W. D genes are given only for firm matches. Rows give clone size only sometimes, using once, few, many, or a class for an expanded clone.

v_gene: TRBV9
d_gene: NA
abundance: NA
j_gene: TRBJ1-4
CDR3aa: CASSLRPATNEKLFF
CDR3nt: TGTGCCAGCAGCTTGAGGCCTGCAACTAATGAAAAACTGTTTTTT

v_gene: TRBV2
d_gene: NA
abundance: NA
j_gene: TRBJ1-3
CDR3aa: CASRQTNSGNTIYF
CDR3nt: TGTGCCAGCCGACAGACCAACTCTGGAAACACCATATATTTT

v_gene: TRBV5-1
d_gene: TRBD2
abundance: NA
j_gene: TRBJ2-5
CDR3aa: CASTSIAGQETQYF
CDR3nt: TGCGCCAGCACCTCAATAGCGGGCCAAGAGACCCAGTACTTC

v_gene: TRBV27
d_gene: NA
abundance: NA
j_gene: TRBJ2-2
CDR3aa: CASMYSRDTGELFF
CDR3nt: TGTGCCAGCATGTACTCACGTGACACCGGGGAGCTGTTTTTT

v_gene: TRBV7-9
d_gene: NA
abundance: NA
j_gene: TRBJ1-1
CDR3aa: CASSLGAENTEAFF
CDR3nt: TGTGCCAGCAGCTTAGGGGCAGAGAACACTGAAGCTTTCTTT

v_gene: TRBV19
d_gene: TRBD1
abundance: NA
j_gene: TRBJ2-3
CDR3aa: CASSSPGGVSDTQYF
CDR3nt: TGTGCCAGTAGTAGCCCAGGGGGCGTATCAGATACGCAGTATTTT

v_gene: TRBV10-1
d_gene: NA
abundance: NA
j_gene: TRBJ2-2
CDR3aa: CASSERPAGELFF
CDR3nt: TGCGCCAGCAGTGAGCGCCCAGCCGGGGAGCTGTTTTTT

v_gene: TRBV4-1
d_gene: NA
abundance: NA
j_gene: TRBJ2-3
CDR3aa: CASSPRRWPPEEDTQYF
CDR3nt: TGCGCCAGCAGCCCCCGCCGGTGGCCCCCCGAGGAAGATACGCAGTATTTT

v_gene: TRBV5-4
d_gene: NA
abundance: NA
j_gene: TRBJ2-1
CDR3aa: CASSHKSDNEQFF
CDR3nt: TGTGCCAGCAGCCATAAGAGCGACAATGAGCAGTTCTTC

v_gene: TRBV19
d_gene: NA
abundance: NA
j_gene: TRBJ2-5
CDR3aa: CASSIDLGTLGKTQYF
CDR3nt: TGTGCCAGTAGTATAGATTTGGGGACACTTGGAAAGACCCAGTACTTC

v_gene: TRBV10-3
d_gene: NA
abundance: NA
j_gene: TRBJ1-2
CDR3aa: CAISEPTGDNYGYTF
CDR3nt: TGTGCCATCAGTGAGCCGACCGGGGATAACTATGGCTACACCTTC

v_gene: TRBV6-1
d_gene: TRBD2
abundance: NA
j_gene: TRBJ2-3
CDR3aa: CASAGLAGGAGYF
CDR3nt: TGTGCCTCAGCCGGGCTAGCGGGGGGGGCTGGGTATTTT

v_gene: TRBV9
d_gene: TRBD2
abundance: NA
j_gene: TRBJ2-5
CDR3aa: CASSAGTSGGGTQYF
CDR3nt: TGTGCCAGCAGCGCCGGGACTAGCGGGGGCGGGACCCAGTACTTC

v_gene: TRBV29-1
d_gene: TRBD1
abundance: NA
j_gene: TRBJ2-2
CDR3aa: CSVATSRQGSAGELFF
CDR3nt: TGCAGCGTCGCAACCTCAAGACAGGGATCGGCCGGGGAGCTGTTTTTT

v_gene: TRBV19
d_gene: TRBD1
abundance: NA
j_gene: TRBJ2-7
CDR3aa: CASSRGPGQGNYEQYF
CDR3nt: TGTGCCAGTAGTAGGGGGCCCGGACAGGGCAACTACGAGCAGTACTTC

v_gene: TRBV7-9
d_gene: NA
abundance: once
j_gene: TRBJ2-5
CDR3aa: CASSSSAETQYF
CDR3nt: TGTGCCAGCAGCTCCAGCGCCGAGACCCAGTACTTC